The rows below give T cell receptor beta chains drawn from one sample of a study of blood T cell repertoires in COVID-19. TCRdb's copy holds only in-frame clones and misses some; the assay was immunoSEQ multiplex PCR. The repertoire includes about 250,000 clones, around 88% of them detected once, and approximately 6% sits in the top ten. The sample was peripheral blood. The source is a woman aged 25 to 45 with COVID-19, enrolled during active disease. Each CDR3 is given with its conserved first and last residue. Each record gives: J gene, D gene, clone size, V gene, CDR3 DNA, CDR3 protein. The D gene is left open where the match is weak. Clone size is shown for a subset of rows, as once, few, many or a class of expanded clone.

>TRBJ2-7|TRBD1|.|TRBV13
TGTGCCAGCAGCCGGGACAGGGAGTCCTACGAGCAGTACTTC
CASSRDRESYEQYF
>TRBJ1-1|TRBD1|.|TRBV2
TGTGCCAGCCGACAGGGCAGGGGTGACACTGAAGCTTTCTTT
CASRQGRGDTEAFF
>TRBJ1-5|TRBD1|.|TRBV5-4
TGTGCCAGCAGCCGGGACAGCCTTCAGCCCCAGCATTTT
CASSRDSLQPQHF
>TRBJ2-5|.|.|TRBV5-6
TGTGCCAGCAGCTACTTCTGGGGGCCACAAGAGACCCAGTACTTC
CASSYFWGPQETQYF
>TRBJ2-1|.|.|TRBV11-2
TGTGCCAGCAGCCTCACCAGGGGACACCCCGAGCAGTTCTTC
CASSLTRGHPEQFF
>TRBJ1-2|.|few|TRBV5-1
TGCGCCAGCAGCTTGGACGGGGGTAGCTATGGCTACACCTTC
CASSLDGGSYGYTF
>TRBJ2-3|.|.|TRBV2
TGTGCCAGCCATGGAAGCGGAACTAGCACAGATACGCAGTATTTT
CASHGSGTSTDTQYF
>TRBJ1-2|.|.|TRBV6-5
TGTGCCAGCAGTTACAACGGTAACTATGGCTACACCTTC
CASSYNGNYGYTF
>TRBJ2-3|.|.|TRBV6-6
TGTGCCGTCTTACCCCGGGATTCCCCAGATACGCAGTATTTT
CAVLPRDSPDTQYF
>TRBJ1-1|TRBD1|.|TRBV19
TGTGCCAGTAGCCCAAGGGGGCTCTGGGGGAACACTGAAGCTTTCTTT
CASSPRGLWGNTEAFF
>TRBJ2-3|.|.|TRBV11-2
TGTGCCAGCAGCCCCCCCCGGACACGCACAGATACGCAGTATTTT
CASSPPRTRTDTQYF
>TRBJ2-1|TRBD1|.|TRBV11-1
TGTGCCAGCAGCCCCGGACAGGGAGGTGAGAATGAGCAGTTCTTC
CASSPGQGGENEQFF
>TRBJ2-3|.|.|TRBV5-8
TGTGCCAGCAGCCCCTGGGTAACCCCGGGTACGCAGTATTTT
CASSPWVTPGTQYF
>TRBJ2-3|TRBD2|.|TRBV5-4
TGTGCCAGCAGCTTGGAGACTAGCGGGGGGCCTGAGGGCACAGATACGCAGTATTTT
CASSLETSGGPEGTDTQYF
>TRBJ2-7|.|once|TRBV6-2/TRBV6-3
TGTGCCAGCAGTCTAAACTCCTACGAGCAGTACTTC
CASSLNSYEQYF
>TRBJ1-1|.|.|TRBV27
TGTGCCAGCAACCCACCGCAGGGAGAAGCTTTCTTT
CASNPPQGEAFF
>TRBJ1-2|.|.|TRBV12-3/TRBV12-4
TGTGCCAGCCGTCCGGGTGACCTGGGCTACACCTTC
CASRPGDLGYTF
>TRBJ2-5|TRBD1|.|TRBV10-2
TGCGCCAGCCGAGGGGGCAGGGGGCGAGTGGAGACCCAGTACTTC
CASRGGRGRVETQYF
>TRBJ2-2|TRBD1|once|TRBV5-1
TGCGCCAGCAGCCCCGGACAGGGGGGTAACACCGGGGAGCTGTTTTTT
CASSPGQGGNTGELFF
>TRBJ1-1|TRBD1|.|TRBV5-6
TGTGCCAGCAGCCCGTACAGGGGGCGGACTGAAGCTTTCTTT
CASSPYRGRTEAFF
>TRBJ1-2|TRBD1|.|TRBV10-1
TGCGCCAGCAGTGGGGACAGGGGAAGGGGCTACACCTTC
CASSGDRGRGYTF
>TRBJ1-2|.|few|TRBV9
TGTGCCAGCAGCGTACCCCCAGGAGGGGGGGGGCATGGCTACACCTTC
CASSVPPGGGGHGYTF
>TRBJ1-2|TRBD1|once|TRBV19
TGTGCCAGTAGTGGGTCCACAGGGGTCGGTGGCTACACCTTC
CASSGSTGVGGYTF
>TRBJ2-5|.|.|TRBV6-2/TRBV6-3
TGTGCCAGCACCCCGACGAGGATCCAAGAGACCCAGTACTTC
CASTPTRIQETQYF
>TRBJ2-4|.|.|TRBV11-2
TGTGCCAGCAGCTCCTCACAGGGTATCCAAAACATTCAGTACTTC
CASSSSQGIQNIQYF
>TRBJ1-5|.|.|TRBV7-8
TGTGCCAGCAGCTCGAGGGAACAGCCCCAGCATTTT
CASSSREQPQHF
>TRBJ2-3|.|.|TRBV7-2
TGTGCCAGCAGCTTAGTAGGGGGGACAGATGCTAGTCCAGATACGCAGTATTTT
CASSLVGGTDASPDTQYF
>TRBJ2-3|TRBD2|.|TRBV5-1
TGCGCCAGCAGCCCCCTGCGGGGGATACTAGCGGGAGGGAAAGATACGCAGTATTTT
CASSPLRGILAGGKDTQYF
>TRBJ1-2|.|.|TRBV10-3
TGTGCCATCAGTCCCGAGAGCTATGGCTACACCTTC
CAISPESYGYTF
>TRBJ2-1|.|.|TRBV6-6
TGTGCCAGCAGTTCCGAAACTAGGTCCCAACACAATGAGCAGTTCTTC
CASSSETRSQHNEQFF
>TRBJ2-5|TRBD1|.|TRBV5-1
TGCGCCAGCAGCTTGGCCTCCGGGACAGGGGACGGAGCGCAAGAGACCCAGTACTTC
CASSLASGTGDGAQETQYF
>TRBJ2-6|.|.|TRBV24-1
TGTGCCACCAGTGATGACTTCTCTGGGGCCAACGTCCTGACTTTC
CATSDDFSGANVLTF
>TRBJ1-3|.|.|TRBV7-6
TGTGCCAGCAGCTTAGTAATCCACAGGAGCTCTGGAAACACCATATATTTT
CASSLVIHRSSGNTIYF
>TRBJ1-1|.|.|TRBV29-1
TGCAGCGTTGAAGATTTGGGCCGAGGGACTGAAGCTTTCTTT
CSVEDLGRGTEAFF
>TRBJ2-7|.|.|TRBV6-5
TGTGCCAGCAGCGCGGGACAGTCCTACGAGCAGTACTTC
CASSAGQSYEQYF
>TRBJ2-4|TRBD1|.|TRBV11-3
TGTGCCAGCAGCTTATCGGGACAGAACATTCAGTACTTC
CASSLSGQNIQYF
>TRBJ2-1|.|.|TRBV11-2
TGTGCCAGCAGCTTAGTGGGATTAGGGGGCAATGAGCAGTTCTTC
CASSLVGLGGNEQFF
>TRBJ2-2|.|.|TRBV4-3
TGCGCCAGCAGCGAAGGCCCGGTGGGGGCTAACGGGGAGCTGTTTTTT
CASSEGPVGANGELFF
>TRBJ2-1|TRBD2|few|TRBV11-2
TGTGCCAGCAGCTGGCCTCTAGCGGGGGGGAACAATGAGCAGTTCTTC
CASSWPLAGGNNEQFF
>TRBJ1-2|TRBD1|few|TRBV29-1
TGCAGCGTTGCAGGGACAGGGAGGGAAGGCTACACCTTC
CSVAGTGREGYTF
>TRBJ2-1|.|.|TRBV7-2
TGTGCCAGCAGCTTATCTGCTTTGCGGGACAATGAGCAGTTCTTC
CASSLSALRDNEQFF
>TRBJ1-2|TRBD1|.|TRBV19
TGTGCCAGTAGTATCCGCCGGACAGGGAGCTTCTATGGCTACACCTTC
CASSIRRTGSFYGYTF
>TRBJ2-3|.|.|TRBV9
TGTGCCAGCAGCCCGAGGAGTTTGGCCACAGATACGCAGTATTTT
CASSPRSLATDTQYF